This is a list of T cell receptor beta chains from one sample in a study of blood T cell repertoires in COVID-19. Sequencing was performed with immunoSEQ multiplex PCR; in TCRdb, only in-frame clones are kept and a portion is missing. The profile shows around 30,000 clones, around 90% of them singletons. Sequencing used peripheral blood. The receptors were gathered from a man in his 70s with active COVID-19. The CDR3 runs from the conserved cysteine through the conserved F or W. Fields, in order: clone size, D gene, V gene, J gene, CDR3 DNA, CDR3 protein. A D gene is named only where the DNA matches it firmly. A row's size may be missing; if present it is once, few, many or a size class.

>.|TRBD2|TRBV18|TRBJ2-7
TGTGCCAGCTCACGACCTGGGAGCGGGGCGCACGAGCAGTACTTC
CASSRPGSGAHEQYF
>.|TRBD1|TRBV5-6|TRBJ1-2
TGTGCCAGCAGCCTATTGTCGGACAGGTGGCGTGACTATGGCTACACCTTC
CASSLLSDRWRDYGYTF
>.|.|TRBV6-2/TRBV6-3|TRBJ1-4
TGTGCCAGCAGCCTTGGAGTAAATGAAAAACTGTTTTTT
CASSLGVNEKLFF
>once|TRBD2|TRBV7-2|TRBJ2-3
TGTGCCAGCAGCTTAAGGCGGGAGGCCCCAGATACGCAGTATTTT
CASSLRREAPDTQYF
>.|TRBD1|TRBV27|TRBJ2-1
TGTGCCAGCAGGAACCCAGGGGGCCGCACGGTTGAGCAGTTCTTC
CASRNPGGRTVEQFF
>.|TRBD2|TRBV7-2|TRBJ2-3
TGTGCCAGCAGCTTAGACCCGGGAGGGCCGGGTCGAGATACGCAGTATTTT
CASSLDPGGPGRDTQYF
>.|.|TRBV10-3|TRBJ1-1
TGTGCCATCAGTGGCGACAGGCGCACCACTGAAGCTTTCTTT
CAISGDRRTTEAFF
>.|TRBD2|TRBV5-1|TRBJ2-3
TGCGCCAGCAGCCCGGGGGGGCTTGGGGATACGCAGTATTTT
CASSPGGLGDTQYF
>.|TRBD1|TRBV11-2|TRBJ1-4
TGTGCCAGCAGCCCAGGGGTTAGGACAGGGAATGAAAAACTGTTTTTT
CASSPGVRTGNEKLFF
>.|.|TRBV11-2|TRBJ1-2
TGTGCCAGCAGCTTAGGCCCTGACAGCCCTTATGGCTACACCTTC
CASSLGPDSPYGYTF
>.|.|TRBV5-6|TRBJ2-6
TGTGCCAGCAGCCGGAGGACGGGAAGCTCTGGGGCCAACGTCCTGACTTTC
CASSRRTGSSGANVLTF
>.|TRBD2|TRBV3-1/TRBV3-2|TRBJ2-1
TGTGCCAGCAGCCAAGAAGAAGGGGGGACTAGCGGCTACAATGAGCAGTTCTTC
CASSQEEGGTSGYNEQFF
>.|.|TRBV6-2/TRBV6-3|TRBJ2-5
TGTGCCAGCAGTTACGCGGACAGACAAGAGACCCAGTACTTC
CASSYADRQETQYF
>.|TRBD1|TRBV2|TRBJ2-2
TGTGCCAGCGGAGGACAGGGGGGGTCCGGGGAGCTGTTTTTT
CASGGQGGSGELFF
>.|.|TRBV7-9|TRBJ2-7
TGTGCCAGCAGCTTAGGATTGTTCGGACTTGGGGTGGACGAGCAGTACTTC
CASSLGLFGLGVDEQYF
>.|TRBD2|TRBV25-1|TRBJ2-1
TGTGCCAGCAGTGCTTCGGGGGAGGGGCAGTTCTTC
CASSASGEGQFF
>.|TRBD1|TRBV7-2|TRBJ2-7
TGTGCCAGCAAAACGGACAGGGTAAGCTACGAGCAGTACTTC
CASKTDRVSYEQYF
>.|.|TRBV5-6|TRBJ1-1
TGTGCCAGCAGTTATCTGGGGCCCCTTGGCACTGAAGCTTTCTTT
CASSYLGPLGTEAFF
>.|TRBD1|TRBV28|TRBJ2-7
TGTGCCAGCAGTCCCCGGGACAGGGCGAACGAGCAGTACTTC
CASSPRDRANEQYF
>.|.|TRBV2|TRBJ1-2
TGTGCCAGAGCTACAGGGAACCATGGCTACACCTTC
CARATGNHGYTF
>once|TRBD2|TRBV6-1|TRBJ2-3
TGTGCCAGCAGTGATCGGGGGGGAGATACGCAGTATTTT
CASSDRGGDTQYF
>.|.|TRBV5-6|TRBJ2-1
TGTGCCAGCAGCTTGGGCAGGGAGCAGTTCTTC
CASSLGREQFF
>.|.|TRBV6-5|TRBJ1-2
TGTGCCAGCAGTTTGACAGCTAACTATGGCTACACCTTC
CASSLTANYGYTF
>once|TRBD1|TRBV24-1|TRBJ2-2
TGTGCCACCAGCCGGACAGGGAACACCGGGGAGCTGTTTTTT
CATSRTGNTGELFF
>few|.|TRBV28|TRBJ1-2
TGTGCCAGCAGTTTAAGGGGTGAGGGCTACACCTTC
CASSLRGEGYTF
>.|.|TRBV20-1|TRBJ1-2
TGCAGTGCTAAATTCCCCGGTGGCTACACCTTC
CSAKFPGGYTF
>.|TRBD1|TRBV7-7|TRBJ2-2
TGTGCTAGCAGCCAAGGGACAGGGGGCACCGGGGAGCTGTTTTTT
CASSQGTGGTGELFF
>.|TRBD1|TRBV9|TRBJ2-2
TGTGCCAGCAGCGTCAGGGGGCAGGACACCGGGGAGCTGTTTTTT
CASSVRGQDTGELFF
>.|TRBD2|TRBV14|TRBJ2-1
TGTGCCAGCAGCCAAGATCATAGCGGGAGTCTGCGGAATGAGCAGTTCTTC
CASSQDHSGSLRNEQFF
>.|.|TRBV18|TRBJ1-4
TGTGCCAGCTCACGAGGAGGTCGGGAAAAACTGTTTTTT
CASSRGGREKLFF
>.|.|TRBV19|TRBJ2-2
TGTGCCAGTAGTACCTCTCCCTCCGGGGAGCTGTTTTTT
CASSTSPSGELFF
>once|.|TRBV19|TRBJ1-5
TGTGCCAGTAGTGATACGGTCTATAGCAATCAGCCCCAGCATTTT
CASSDTVYSNQPQHF
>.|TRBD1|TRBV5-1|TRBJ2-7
TGCGCCAGCAGCTTGGCCGCAGGGGGAGCCTACGAGCAGTACTTC
CASSLAAGGAYEQYF
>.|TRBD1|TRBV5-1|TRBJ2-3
TGCGCCAGCAGCTTGGGACAGGGGGCAGTATCGGATACGCAGTATTTT
CASSLGQGAVSDTQYF
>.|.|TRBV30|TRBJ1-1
TGTGCCTGGAGTCCCACAGGGACATTGAGCACTGAAGCTTTCTTT
CAWSPTGTLSTEAFF
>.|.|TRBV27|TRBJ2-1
TGTGCCAGCGGACGCTTTATTAGCGGTAACAATGAGCAGTTCTTC
CASGRFISGNNEQFF
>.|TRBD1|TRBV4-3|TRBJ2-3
TGCGCCAGCAGCCAAGATAAGGACCGACGAGGGGGCGTAGATACGCAGTATTTT
CASSQDKDRRGGVDTQYF
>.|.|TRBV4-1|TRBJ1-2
TGCGCCAGCAGCCAAGATCCCCCCAGGGATGGGTATGGCTACACCTTC
CASSQDPPRDGYGYTF
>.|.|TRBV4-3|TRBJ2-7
TGCGCCAGCAGCCAAGGCCCCGCCGACAAGACCTACGAGCAGTACTTC
CASSQGPADKTYEQYF
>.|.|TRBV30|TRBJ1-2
TGTGCCTGGAGGTCAGGGCCCTCCCGGAGCTATGGCTACACCTTC
CAWRSGPSRSYGYTF